Sequencing of this T cell receptor (beta chain) was carried out in a study of T cells in Graves' hyperthyroidism and ophthalmopathy. Using RNA transcripts as the source, TCR beta CDR3 regions were amplified. An initial round of RT-PCR targeting the TCR CDR3 relied on the HTBI primer set. MiXCR, applied by TCRdb to the multiplex PCR reads, yields one record per CDR3 protein. In the table there are about 720,000 distinct CDR3 sequences, 15% to 20% of which are singletons. Looked up from germline, CDR1 is KGHSH and CDR2 is LQKENI. V shed 2 bases and J shed 0 bases, with 5 bases lying between them. The CDR3 has 14 residues. This clonotype appeared a few times.

This TCR was recovered from a man aged 18 to 35 with Graves' hyperthyroidism. The chain has TRBV18 and TRBJ1-3; D unresolved. Specimen: blood. The CDR3 bases are TGTGCCAGCTCACCAGACAACTCTGGAAACACCATATATTTT. Its protein product is CASSPDNSGNTIYF.